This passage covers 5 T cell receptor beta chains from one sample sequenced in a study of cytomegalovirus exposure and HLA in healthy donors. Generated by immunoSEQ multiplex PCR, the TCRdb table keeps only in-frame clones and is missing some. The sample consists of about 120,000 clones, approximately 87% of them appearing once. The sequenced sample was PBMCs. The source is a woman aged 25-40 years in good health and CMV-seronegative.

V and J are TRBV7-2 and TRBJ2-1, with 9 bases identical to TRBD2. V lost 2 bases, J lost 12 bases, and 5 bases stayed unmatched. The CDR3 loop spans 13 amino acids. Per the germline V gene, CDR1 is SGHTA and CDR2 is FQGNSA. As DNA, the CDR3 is TGTGCCAGCAGCTTAAGCGGGGGGCCTGGGCAGTTCTTC. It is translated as CASSLSGGPGQFF.

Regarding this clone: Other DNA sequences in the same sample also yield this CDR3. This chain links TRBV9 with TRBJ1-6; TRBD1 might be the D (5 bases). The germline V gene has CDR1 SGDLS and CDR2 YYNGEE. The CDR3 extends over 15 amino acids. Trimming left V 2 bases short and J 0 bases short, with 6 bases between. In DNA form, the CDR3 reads TGTGCCAGCAGCGTGGGGGGCTCCTATAATTCACCCCTCCACTTT. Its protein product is CASSVGGSYNSPLHF.

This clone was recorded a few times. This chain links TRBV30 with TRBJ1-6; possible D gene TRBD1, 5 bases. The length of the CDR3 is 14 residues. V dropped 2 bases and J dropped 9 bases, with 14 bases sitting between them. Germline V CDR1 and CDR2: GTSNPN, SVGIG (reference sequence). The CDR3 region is CAWSSDTLGSPLHF. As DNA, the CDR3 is TGTGCCTGGAGTTCGGACACCCTGGGTTCACCCCTCCACTTT.

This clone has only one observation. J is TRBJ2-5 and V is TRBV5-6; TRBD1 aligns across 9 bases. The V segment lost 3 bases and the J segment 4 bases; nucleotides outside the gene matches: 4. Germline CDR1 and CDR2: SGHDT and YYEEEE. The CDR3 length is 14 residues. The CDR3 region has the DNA TGTGCCAGCAGCTACAGGGGGCCCGGAGAGACCCAGTACTTC. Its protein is CASSYRGPGETQYF.

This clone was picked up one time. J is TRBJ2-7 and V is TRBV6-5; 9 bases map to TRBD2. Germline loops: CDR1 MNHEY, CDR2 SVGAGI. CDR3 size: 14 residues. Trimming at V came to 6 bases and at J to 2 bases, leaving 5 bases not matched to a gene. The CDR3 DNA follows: TGTGCCAGCAGGGGGCTAGCGGGGCCCTACGAGCAGTACTTC. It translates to CASRGLAGPYEQYF.